This entry describes one T cell receptor beta chain. Its specificity is unknown. From CD4+ cells came CD45RA+ naive and CD45RA-negative memory subsets. Trimming removed 0 bases from V and 10 bases from J, with 7 bases in between. The CDR3 extends over 11 amino acids. Germline V gene data show CDR1 as DFQATT and CDR2 as SNEGSKA (reference sequence). This sample was included in a study of shared clonotypes between healthy human individuals. Sequencing was performed with immunoSEQ multiplex PCR; in TCRdb, only in-frame clones are kept and a portion is missing. The table lists around 2.5 million clones, 80% to 95% of them singletons. Overall study results and limits: A handful of donors showed sharing of approximately 5% of naive CD4 clonotypes.

The gene calls are TRBV20-1 and TRBJ2-1; D remains ambiguous. This receptor was taken from a young man in good health. Some clones in this sample may be carry-over from other donors' samples. The sequencing sample was made of naive CD4+ T cells from PBMCs. The subset: CD45RA+ positively selected. The CDR3: CSARDGREQFF. The CDR3 DNA reads as TGCAGTGCTAGAGATGGGCGCGAGCAGTTCTTC.